The 12 T cell receptor beta chains in this list originate from one sample, sequenced in a study of beta chain features in type 1 diabetes. Whole-study findings and limits: Moderate but significant shortening of TCRB CDR3s was recorded in all four CD4+ subsets from Type 1 diabetes patients.

For these receptors, no antigen is known. Every isolated RNA sample was fully reverse transcribed, so sequencing captured expressed TCRB transcripts. Profiling relied on immunoSEQ multiplex PCR, and the TCRdb table lists in-frame clones only, not all of them. The repertoire holds around 690,000 clones, around an eighth seen once, with approximately 0.11% in the top ten. Sequencing was carried out using naive CD4+ T cells from blood. Source of these receptors: a young man with type 1 diabetes.

The V gene is TRBV30, the J gene TRBJ1-3, with D perhaps TRBD1 (5 bases). CDR1 and CDR2 from the germline V gene are GTSNPN and SVGIG (reference sequence). The V end was cut by 4 bases, the J end by 1 base, with 11 bases between. The CDR3 loop spans 14 amino acids. The CDR3 sequence is CAWIDSLSGNTIYF. The CDR3 DNA reads as TGTGCCTGGATCGACAGTCTTTCTGGAAACACCATATATTTT.

V usage is TRBV9 and J usage is TRBJ2-7, with a tentative D call TRBD2 (7 bases). V lost 0 bases to trimming and J lost 3 bases, with 13 bases between them. The germline gives CDR1 SGDLS, CDR2 YYNGEE. This CDR3 region has 15 residues. CDR3 DNA: TGTGCCAGCAGCGTAGCTCCGGGGGGCGGCTACGAGCAGTACTTC. Translated: CASSVAPGGGYEQYF. The full variable domain, in which reference TRBV9 and TRBJ2-7 provide the parts outside the CDR3, is DSGVTQTPKHLITATGQRVTLRCSPRSGDLSVYWYQQSLDQGLQFLIQYYNGEERAKGNILERFSAQQFPDLHSELNLSSLELGDSALYFCASSVAPGGGYEQYFGPGTRLTVT.

The V call is TRBV11-2, the J call TRBJ2-7; 7 nucleotides match TRBD1. This CDR3 region has 15 residues. After removal of 5 bases from V and 1 base from J, the junction contained 8 bases not matched to a gene. CDR1 is SGHAT and CDR2 is FQNNGV in the germline V gene. CDR3 amino acids: CASSRPGTVSYEQYF. Written as DNA, the CDR3 is TGTGCCAGCAGCCGGCCGGGGACAGTTTCCTACGAGCAGTACTTC.

This sequence joins TRBV7-2 and TRBJ2-2; TRBD1 aligns across 8 bases. CDR3 size: 15 residues. Germline V gene sequence: CDR1 SGHTA, CDR2 FQGNSA. J lost 0 bases, V lost 9 bases, and 6 bases had no gene match. The CDR3 DNA follows: TGTGCCAGTTCCCAGGGGGCGCCGAACACCGGGGAGCTGTTTTTT. It is translated as CASSQGAPNTGELFF.

The CDR3 spells CASSADRGSNTGELFF. The DNA of the CDR3 is TGTGCCAGCAGTGCCGACAGGGGCTCGAACACCGGGGAGCTGTTTTTT. The genes are TRBV27 and TRBJ2-2; 8 bases are a match to TRBD1. Germline V gives CDR1 MNHEY, CDR2 SMNVEV (reference sequence). The CDR3 loop spans 16 amino acids. V lost 5 bases, J lost 0 bases, and 5 bases stayed unmatched.

V is TRBV2 and J is TRBJ2-1; 10 bases map to TRBD2. The CDR3 sequence is 15 residues long. The germline CDR1 and CDR2 sequences are SNHLY and FYNNEI. After removal of 1 base from V and 4 bases from J, the junction contained 1 base not matched to a gene. Here the CDR3 reads CASSEGTSGYNEQFF. CDR3 sequence (DNA): TGTGCCAGCAGTGAAGGGACTAGCGGATACAATGAGCAGTTCTTC.

The chain carries TRBV21-1 and TRBJ2-6; the table's TRBD1 call for D was not verified on the DNA. TRBV21-1 is listed as a pseudogene. The CDR3 runs to 16 residues. The CDR3 coding sequence is TGTGCCAGCAGCCTCCCGGGACAAGCCGGGGCCAACGTCCTGACTTTC. It specifies CASSLPGQAGANVLTF.

The table lists this clone with a few counts. The chain uses TRBV14 and TRBJ1-2, with TRBD1 identical over 8 bases. CDR3 size: 16 residues. V was pared by 0 bases and J by 6 bases, with 9 bases of the junction left unmatched. CDR1 and CDR2 (germline): SGHDN, FVKESK. As DNA, the CDR3 is TGTGCCAGCAGCCAAGATCATGGCAGGGGGCATCATGGCTACACCTTC. It specifies CASSQDHGRGHHGYTF.

This clone was picked up a small number of times. The same CDR3 also results from other DNA sequences found in this sample. The chain uses TRBV6-5 and TRBJ2-1; D is ambiguous. Germline CDR1 and CDR2: MNHEY and SVGAGI. V lost 0 bases and J 3 bases, leaving 0 bases between the germline ends. The CDR3 spans 12 residues. The CDR3 spells CASSYSYNEQFF. CDR3 in DNA: TGTGCCAGCAGTTACTCCTACAATGAGCAGTTCTTC.

V usage is TRBV7-2 and J usage is TRBJ2-3; tentatively, D is TRBD2 (5 bases). V shed 3 bases and J shed 1 base, with 8 bases lying between them. This CDR3 has 14 amino acids. CDR1 and CDR2 from the germline V gene are SGHTA and FQGNSA. CDR3 DNA: TGTGCCAGCAGCTTTAGTAGCGGCACAGATACGCAGTATTTT. It is translated as CASSFSSGTDTQYF.

This clone appeared a few times. The chain has TRBV5-4 and TRBJ2-1, with D possibly TRBD1 on 6 matching bases. Germline V gives CDR1 SGHNT, CDR2 YYREEE (reference sequence). The V end was cut by 5 bases, the J end by 2 bases, with 11 bases between. The CDR3 consists of 14 residues. CDR3 DNA sequence: TGTGCCAGCAGGAGCCGGGACACCTACAATGAGCAGTTCTTC. Protein: CASRSRDTYNEQFF.

This clone was detected a few times. Here the CDR3 reads CASRPPNYGYTF. The CDR3 DNA reads TGTGCCAGTAGGCCACCTAACTATGGCTACACCTTC. The gene calls are TRBV19 and TRBJ1-2; no clear D gene. Germline loops: CDR1 LNHDA, CDR2 SQIVND (reference sequence). This CDR3 region has 12 residues. Trimming left V 6 bases short and J 0 bases short, with 5 bases between.